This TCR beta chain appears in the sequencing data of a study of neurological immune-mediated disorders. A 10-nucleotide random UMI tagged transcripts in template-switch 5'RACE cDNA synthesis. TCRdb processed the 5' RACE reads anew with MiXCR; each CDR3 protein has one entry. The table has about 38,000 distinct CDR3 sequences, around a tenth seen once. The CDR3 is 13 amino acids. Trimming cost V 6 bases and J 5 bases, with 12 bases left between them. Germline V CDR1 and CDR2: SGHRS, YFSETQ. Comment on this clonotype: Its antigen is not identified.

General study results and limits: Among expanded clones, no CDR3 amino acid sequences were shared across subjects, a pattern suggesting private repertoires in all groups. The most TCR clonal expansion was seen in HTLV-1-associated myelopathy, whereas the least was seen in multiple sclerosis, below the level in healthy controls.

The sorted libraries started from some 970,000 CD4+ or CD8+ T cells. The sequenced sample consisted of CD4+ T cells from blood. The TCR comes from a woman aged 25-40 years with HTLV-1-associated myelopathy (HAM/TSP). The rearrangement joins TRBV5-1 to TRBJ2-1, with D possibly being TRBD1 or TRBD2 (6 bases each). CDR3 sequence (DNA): TGCGCCAGCATAGGGGGGATTAACAATGAGCAGTTCTTC. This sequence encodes CASIGGINNEQFF.